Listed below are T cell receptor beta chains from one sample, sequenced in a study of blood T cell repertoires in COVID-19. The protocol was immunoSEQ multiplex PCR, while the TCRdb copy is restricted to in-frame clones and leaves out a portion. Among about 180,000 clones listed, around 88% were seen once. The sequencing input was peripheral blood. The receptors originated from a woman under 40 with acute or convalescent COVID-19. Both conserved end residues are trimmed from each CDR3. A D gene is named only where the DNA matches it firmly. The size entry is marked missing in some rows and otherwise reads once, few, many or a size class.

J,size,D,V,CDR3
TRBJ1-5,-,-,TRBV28,ASSLRGQPQH
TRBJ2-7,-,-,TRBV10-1,ASSKGLVGEQY
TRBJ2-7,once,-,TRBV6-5,ASSYGCRGGVCKQY
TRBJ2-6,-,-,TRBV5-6,ASSFLSGTGANVLT
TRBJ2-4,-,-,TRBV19,ASSRDFENIQY
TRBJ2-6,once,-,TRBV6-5,ASSYPGSGANVLT
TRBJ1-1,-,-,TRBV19,ASSIGGNTEAF
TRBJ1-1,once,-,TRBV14,ASSQAAGPTEAF
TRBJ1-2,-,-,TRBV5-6,ASSSAAEGQGGYT
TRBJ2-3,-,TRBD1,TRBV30,AWSVGTGSTDTQY
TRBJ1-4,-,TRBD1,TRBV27,ASRGQAEKLF
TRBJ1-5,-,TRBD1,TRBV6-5,ASSYRQGSGNQPQH
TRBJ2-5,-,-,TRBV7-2,ASSLSGIQETQY
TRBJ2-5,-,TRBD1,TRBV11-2,ASSLVGDRDGETQY
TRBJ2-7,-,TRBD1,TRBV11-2,ASSSLQGGYEQY
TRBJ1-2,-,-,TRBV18,ASSPGANYGYT
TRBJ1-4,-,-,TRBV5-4,ASSFGGGIRDEKLF
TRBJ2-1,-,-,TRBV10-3,AISEWGDEQF
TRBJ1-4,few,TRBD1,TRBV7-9,ASSFGQDREKLF
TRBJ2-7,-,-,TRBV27,ASSPDRTGSYEQY
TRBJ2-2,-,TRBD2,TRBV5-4,ASSSAGGTIGELF
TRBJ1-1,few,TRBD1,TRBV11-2,ASSLKWPGGPEAF
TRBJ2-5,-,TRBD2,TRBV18,ASGTSGTWETQY
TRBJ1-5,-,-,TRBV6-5,ASSYSQGGNQPQH
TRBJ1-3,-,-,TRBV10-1,ASSEARGPGNTIY
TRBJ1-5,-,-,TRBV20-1,SASPWQGHQPQH
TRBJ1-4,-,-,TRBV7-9,ASSLDVGHSAALF
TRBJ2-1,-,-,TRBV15,ATSRNRQEQF
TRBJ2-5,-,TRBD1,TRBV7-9,ASSMGQGLGETQY
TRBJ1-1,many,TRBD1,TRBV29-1,SAVGQGATEAF
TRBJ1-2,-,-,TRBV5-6,ASSFNSAYGYT
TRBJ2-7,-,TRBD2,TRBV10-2,ASTSGYEQY
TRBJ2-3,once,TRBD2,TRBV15,ATSREAGSQY
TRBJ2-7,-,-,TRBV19,ALREQY
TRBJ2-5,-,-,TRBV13,ASSPGRETWETQY
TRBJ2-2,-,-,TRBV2,ASLLLQGAGELF
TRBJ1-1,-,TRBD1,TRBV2,ASSGGGRDSPWNTEAF
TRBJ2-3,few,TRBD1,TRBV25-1,ASSGQGTGASTDTQY
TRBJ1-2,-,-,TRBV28,ASNYGSGYGYT
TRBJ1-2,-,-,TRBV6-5,ASSYNRSPAGYT
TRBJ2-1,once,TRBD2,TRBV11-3,ASSFVRAGVNEQF
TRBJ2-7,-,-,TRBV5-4,ASSSRIGSSGEQY
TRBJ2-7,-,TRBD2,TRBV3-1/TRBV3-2,ASSQDIAGGSYEQY
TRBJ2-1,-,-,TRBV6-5,ATRYSSYNEQF
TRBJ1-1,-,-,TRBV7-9,ASSPRTADTEAF
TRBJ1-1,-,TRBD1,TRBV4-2,ASSQDGRGQSSEAF
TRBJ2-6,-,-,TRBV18,ASSWAGSGANVLT
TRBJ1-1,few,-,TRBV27,ASSLLGGHNTEAF
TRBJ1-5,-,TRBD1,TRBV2,ASGRTGTDQPQH
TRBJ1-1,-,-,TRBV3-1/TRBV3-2,ASSRGPTEAF
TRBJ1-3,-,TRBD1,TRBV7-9,ASSWGSGTGFDTIY
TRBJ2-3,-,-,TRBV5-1,ASSYDGSTDTQY
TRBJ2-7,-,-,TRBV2,ATTGTRYEQY
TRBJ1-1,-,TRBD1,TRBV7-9,ASSSQGAVTEAF
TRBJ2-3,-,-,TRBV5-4,ASSLDLASTDTQY
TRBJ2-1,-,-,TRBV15,ATSRDPGSPGEQF
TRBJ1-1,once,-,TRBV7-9,ASSSMDTPWNTEAF
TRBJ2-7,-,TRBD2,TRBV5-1,ASSLPLAGGTYEQY
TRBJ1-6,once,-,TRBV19,ASSMDFIASPLH